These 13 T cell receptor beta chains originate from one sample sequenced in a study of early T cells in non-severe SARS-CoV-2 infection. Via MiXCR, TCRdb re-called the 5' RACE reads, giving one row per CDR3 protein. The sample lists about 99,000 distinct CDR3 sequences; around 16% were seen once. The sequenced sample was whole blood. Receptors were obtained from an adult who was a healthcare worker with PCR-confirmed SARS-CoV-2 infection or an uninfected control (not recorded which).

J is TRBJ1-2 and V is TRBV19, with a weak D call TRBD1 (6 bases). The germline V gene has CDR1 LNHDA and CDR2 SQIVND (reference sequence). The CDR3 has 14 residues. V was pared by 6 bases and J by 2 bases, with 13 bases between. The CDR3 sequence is CASSKQGTNYGYTF. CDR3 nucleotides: TGTGCCAGTAGCAAACAGGGTACCAACTATGGCTACACCTTC.

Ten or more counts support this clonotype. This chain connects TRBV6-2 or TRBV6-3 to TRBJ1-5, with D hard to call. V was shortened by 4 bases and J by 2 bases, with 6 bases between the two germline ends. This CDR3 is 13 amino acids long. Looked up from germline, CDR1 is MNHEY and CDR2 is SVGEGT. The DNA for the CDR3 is TGTGCCAGCAGTTGGGGTGGCAATCAGCCCCAGCATTTT. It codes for CASSWGGNQPQHF.

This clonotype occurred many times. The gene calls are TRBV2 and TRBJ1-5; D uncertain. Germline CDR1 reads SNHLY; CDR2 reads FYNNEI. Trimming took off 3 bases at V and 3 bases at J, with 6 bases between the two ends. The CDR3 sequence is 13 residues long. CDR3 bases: TGTGCCAGCAGTGACGAAATCAATCAGCCCCAGCATTTT. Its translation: CASSDEINQPQHF.

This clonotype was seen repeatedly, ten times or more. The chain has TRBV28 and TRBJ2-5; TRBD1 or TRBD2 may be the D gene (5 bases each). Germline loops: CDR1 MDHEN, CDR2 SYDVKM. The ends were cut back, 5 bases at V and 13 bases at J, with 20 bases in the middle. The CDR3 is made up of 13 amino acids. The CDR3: CASSSRDRRHMYF. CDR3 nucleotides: TGTGCCAGCAGTAGCAGGGACCGACGCCATATGTACTTC.

CDR3 sequence: CASSQAAGGYEQYF. The DNA of the CDR3 is TGTGCCAGCAGCCAAGCCGCAGGGGGTTACGAGCAGTACTTC. The V and J genes are TRBV3-1 and TRBJ2-7; the match to TRBD1 covers 7 bases. Germline V CDR1 and CDR2: LGHDT, YNNKEL (reference sequence). J gave up 4 bases and V 1 base, and 4 bases lay outside the gene matches. CDR3 length equals 14 residues.

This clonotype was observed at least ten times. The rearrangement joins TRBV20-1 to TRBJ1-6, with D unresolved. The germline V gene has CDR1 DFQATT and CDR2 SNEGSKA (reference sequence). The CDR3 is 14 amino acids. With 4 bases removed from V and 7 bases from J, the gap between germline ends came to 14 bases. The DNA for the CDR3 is TGCAGTGCTAATCCTAAGGCTGGAAATTCACCCCTCCACTTT. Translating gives CSANPKAGNSPLHF.

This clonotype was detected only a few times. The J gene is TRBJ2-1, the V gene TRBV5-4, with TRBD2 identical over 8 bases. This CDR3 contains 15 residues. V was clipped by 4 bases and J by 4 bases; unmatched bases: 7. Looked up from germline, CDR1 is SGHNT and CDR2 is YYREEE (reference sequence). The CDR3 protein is CASSGRLALYNEQFF. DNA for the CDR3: TGTGCCAGCAGCGGACGACTAGCGCTATACAATGAGCAGTTCTTC.

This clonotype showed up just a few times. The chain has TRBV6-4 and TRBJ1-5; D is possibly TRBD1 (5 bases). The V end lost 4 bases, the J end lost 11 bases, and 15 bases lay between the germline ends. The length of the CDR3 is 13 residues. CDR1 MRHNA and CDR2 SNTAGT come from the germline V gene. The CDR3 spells CASSASPGGAQHF. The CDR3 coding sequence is TGTGCCAGCAGTGCCTCACCGGGGGGAGCCCAGCATTTT.

The CDR3 loop reads CASSPGTGVVTQYF. The CDR3 DNA reads as TGTGCCAGCAGTCCCGGGACAGGGGTCGTTACGCAGTATTTT. The chain carries TRBV2 and TRBJ2-3, with 10 bases fitting TRBD1. Germline lookup yields CDR1 SNHLY and CDR2 FYNNEI. This CDR3 is built from 14 residues. Losses at the gene ends were 5 bases for V and 8 bases for J; bases not matched to a gene: 7.

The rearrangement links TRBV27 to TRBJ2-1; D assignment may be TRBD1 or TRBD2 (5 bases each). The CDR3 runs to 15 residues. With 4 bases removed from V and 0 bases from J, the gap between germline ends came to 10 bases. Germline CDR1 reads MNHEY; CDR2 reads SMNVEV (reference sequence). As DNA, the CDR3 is TGTGCCAGCAGTTGGGACGGTAGCTCCTACAATGAGCAGTTCTTC. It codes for CASSWDGSSYNEQFF.

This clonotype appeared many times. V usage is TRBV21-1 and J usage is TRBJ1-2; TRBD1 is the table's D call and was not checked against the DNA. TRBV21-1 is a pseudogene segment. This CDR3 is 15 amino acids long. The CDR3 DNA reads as TGTGCCAGCAGCACCGAAGTGGACAGAGACTATGGCTACACCTTC. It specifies CASSTEVDRDYGYTF.

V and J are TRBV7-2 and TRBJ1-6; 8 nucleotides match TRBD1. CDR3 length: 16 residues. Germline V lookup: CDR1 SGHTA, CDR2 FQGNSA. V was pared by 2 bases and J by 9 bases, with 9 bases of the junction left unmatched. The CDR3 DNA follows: TGTGCCAGCAGCTTACTACGCGGACAGGGCAGTTCACCCCTCCACTTT. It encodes CASSLLRGQGSSPLHF.

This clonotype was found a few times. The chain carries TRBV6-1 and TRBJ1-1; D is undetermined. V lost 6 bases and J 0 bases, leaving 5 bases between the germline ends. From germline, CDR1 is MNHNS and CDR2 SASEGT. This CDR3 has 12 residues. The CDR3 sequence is CASRNLNTEAFF. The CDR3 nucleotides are TGTGCCAGCAGAAATCTGAACACTGAAGCTTTCTTT.